These 13 T cell receptor beta chains were sequenced from one sample in a study of blood T cell repertoires in COVID-19. Assay used: immunoSEQ multiplex PCR; TCRdb lists only in-frame clones, some missing. Among roughly 200,000 clones, roughly 78% were seen once, and the ten largest hold 2.5% to 3.5%. Sample: peripheral blood. Source of these receptors: a woman of 80 years or more with active or convalescent COVID-19.

This clone was counted between two and nine times. The chain joins TRBV19 to TRBJ2-5; D may be TRBD1 (5 bases). With 4 bases removed from V and 5 bases from J, the gap between germline ends came to 8 bases. The CDR3 consists of 12 residues. The V gene's germline CDR1 is LNHDA and CDR2 SQIVND (reference sequence). The CDR3 here is CASSTGFETQYF. The CDR3 DNA is TGTGCCAGTAGTACAGGGTTCGAGACCCAGTACTTC.

The chain uses TRBV9 and TRBJ2-1; the D gene is possibly TRBD2 (7 bases). The V gene's germline CDR1 is SGDLS and CDR2 YYNGEE. The CDR3 loop spans 15 amino acids. V was cut by 0 bases and J by 4 bases, with 11 bases left in between. The CDR3: CASSVDAGAYNEQFF. The CDR3 coding sequence is TGTGCCAGCAGCGTAGATGCGGGGGCTTACAATGAGCAGTTCTTC.

The V and J genes are TRBV5-1 and TRBJ2-1; possible D gene TRBD2, 5 bases. From germline, CDR1 is SGHRS and CDR2 YFSETQ. V was shortened by 1 base and J by 2 bases, with 10 bases between the two germline ends. The length of the CDR3 is 15 residues. CDR3 in amino acids: CASSLRGDPYNEQFF. The CDR3 region has the DNA TGCGCCAGCAGCTTGCGGGGAGACCCCTACAATGAGCAGTTCTTC.

This clone was counted only a few times. This rearrangement joins TRBV2 to TRBJ1-6, with a weak D call TRBD1 (5 bases). Germline loops: CDR1 SNHLY, CDR2 FYNNEI. Trimming took off 2 bases at V and 2 bases at J, with 7 bases between the two ends. CDR3 size: 15 residues. CDR3 sequence reads: CASSEQGPYNSPLHF. As DNA, the CDR3 is TGTGCCAGCAGTGAACAGGGCCCCTATAATTCACCCCTCCACTTT.

This clone was counted between two and nine times. This chain joins TRBV2 and TRBJ1-2, with D possibly TRBD1 on 6 matching bases. Trimming left V 5 bases short and J 3 bases short, with 13 bases between. The CDR3 totals 14 residues. From germline, CDR1 is SNHLY and CDR2 FYNNEI. The CDR3 nucleotides are TGTGCCAGCAGTTCTCAGGGGTTTGACTATGGCTACACCTTC. Translation: CASSSQGFDYGYTF.

The chain joins TRBV19 to TRBJ1-2; D is unresolved. Germline loops: CDR1 LNHDA, CDR2 SQIVND (reference sequence). V was cut by 10 bases and J by 8 bases, with 14 bases left in between. The CDR3 contains 11 residues. CDR3 loop: CATGPVSGYTF. The CDR3 DNA is TGTGCCACCGGCCCCGTTAGCGGCTACACCTTC.

CDR3 DNA: TGTGCCAGCAGTTTATTTTCAAAGGGGCGCGAATCTGGGGCCAACGTCCTGACTTTC. Its protein is CASSLFSKGRESGANVLTF. The chain joins TRBV27 to TRBJ2-6; the D gene is possibly TRBD1 (5 bases). CDR1 and CDR2 (germline): MNHEY, SMNVEV (reference sequence). This CDR3 contains 19 residues. With 1 base removed from V and 1 base from J, the gap between germline ends came to 17 bases.

The chain is built from TRBV10-3 and TRBJ1-6, with D perhaps TRBD1 (5 bases). The germline CDR1 and CDR2 sequences are ENHRY and SYGVKD. The CDR3 runs to 14 residues. Trimming took off 10 bases at V and 5 bases at J, with 15 bases between the two ends. DNA of the CDR3: TGTGCCAACCGAGGGGAGGCGAATAATTCACCCCTCCACTTT. This gives the protein CANRGEANNSPLHF.

The chain employs TRBV27 and TRBJ1-2; 7 nucleotides line up with TRBD1. The germline V gene encodes CDR1 MNHEY and CDR2 SMNVEV (reference sequence). J gave up 5 bases and V 6 bases, and 9 bases lay outside the gene matches. The CDR3 loop spans 14 amino acids. The CDR3, as DNA: TGTGCCAGCAGACAACAGGGGACTAGGTATGGCTACACCTTC. Protein: CASRQQGTRYGYTF.

The chain recombines TRBV7-9 with TRBJ2-4; 8 bases map to TRBD1. CDR3 size: 18 residues. The ends lost 3 bases at V and 0 bases at J; junction bases unmatched: 10. Germline loops: CDR1 SEHNR, CDR2 FQNEAQ (reference sequence). The CDR3 nucleotides are TGTGCCAGCAGCTTGACCCACAGGGGGAGAGTAGCCAAAAACATTCAGTACTTC. Translated: CASSLTHRGRVAKNIQYF.

This chain joins TRBV24-1 and TRBJ1-1, with D maybe TRBD1 (5 bases). Germline V lookup: CDR1 KGHDR, CDR2 SFDVKD. Trimming removed 2 bases from V and 3 bases from J, with 12 bases in between. This CDR3 is built from 15 residues. The CDR3 here is CATSDSGGTYTEAFF. The DNA of the CDR3 is TGTGCCACCAGTGATTCCGGGGGTACTTACACTGAAGCTTTCTTT.

The genes are TRBV3-1 (or the pseudogene TRBV3-2) and TRBJ1-4; possibly TRBD1 for D (6 bases). Trimming took 1 base from V and 7 from J, leaving 13 bases between them. This CDR3 region has 15 residues. The germline gives CDR1 LGHDT, CDR2 YNNKEL (reference sequence). CDR3 amino acids: CASSQVAGVGEKLFF. DNA of the CDR3: TGTGCCAGCAGCCAAGTGGCAGGGGTGGGTGAAAAACTGTTTTTT.

The sample holds a few counts of this clone. The gene calls are TRBV18 and TRBJ2-2; 14 bases are shared with TRBD2. Germline V gene sequence: CDR1 KGHSH, CDR2 LQKENI. The CDR3 has 18 residues. The junction had 8 bases not matched to a gene; V was cut back by 4 bases and J by 4 bases. CDR3 in amino acids: CASSRGLAGGESTGELFF. DNA of the CDR3: TGTGCCAGCTCACGCGGACTAGCGGGGGGAGAAAGCACCGGGGAGCTGTTTTTT.